The source of this T cell receptor (beta chain) is a study of blood T cell repertoires in COVID-19. Study-level background: Collection of acute and convalescent COVID-19 samples took place in the United States, Italy and Spain. PBMCs, B-cell-depleted T cells, or T cells provided the cDNA or gDNA that made up the material.

Sequencing was performed with immunoSEQ multiplex PCR; in TCRdb, only in-frame clones are kept and a portion is missing. The table has some 48,000 clones, 80% to 90% seen once. What was sequenced was peripheral blood. The clonotype was recovered from a human donor in a cohort sampled during active COVID-19.

The CDR3, as DNA: TGTGCCAGCAGCTTAGTGTCTAGCGGGGGGCAAGAGACCCAGTACTTC. Translated: CASSLVSSGGQETQYF. The V and J genes are TRBV7-6 and TRBJ2-5; 11 bases fit TRBD2. Unmatched junction bases numbered 3, after V lost 1 base and J lost 2 bases. Germline CDR1 and CDR2: SGHVS and FNYEAQ. The CDR3 sequence is 16 residues long.